One sample yielded the 10 T cell receptor beta chains listed below, sequenced in a study of blood T cells in healthy people across ages. Using a J-beta primer mix together with a sample-barcoded 5' primer, a second PCR was run for roughly 7 to 12 cycles. TCRdb itself ran the 5' RACE reads through MiXCR, one entry per CDR3 protein. The profile shows 1 million or so distinct CDR3 sequences, about 23% of them singletons. These records were also assigned to another study, of T cells of mothers and their children.

The sequencing input was blood. These receptors originate from a girl aged 2 to 9 in good health.

This rearrangement joins TRBV5-1 to TRBJ2-7; D is perhaps TRBD1 or TRBD2 (5 bases each). The CDR3 is 15 amino acids. Germline CDR1 SGHRS, CDR2 YFSETQ. Trimming took 0 bases from V and 6 from J, leaving 16 bases between them. The CDR3 DNA sequence: TGCGCCAGCAGCTTGGACGGGGTAAGGGGAGCCGAGCAGTACTTC. Translating gives CASSLDGVRGAEQYF.

The V and J genes are TRBV19 and TRBJ1-5, with 7 bases lining up with TRBD1. J gave up 7 bases and V 2 bases, and 8 bases lay outside the gene matches. Germline-derived CDR1 and CDR2 are LNHDA and SQIVND (reference sequence). This CDR3 region has 15 residues. In DNA, the CDR3 is TGTGCCAGTAGTATACAGGGGGGGCATGAACAGCCCCAGCATTTT. Translation gives CASSIQGGHEQPQHF.

This clonotype was seen ten or more times. In DNA form, the CDR3 reads TGTGCCAGCAGCTTAGCCCCAGGGAGTGGCTACACCTTC. It specifies CASSLAPGSGYTF. The chain carries TRBV7-2 and TRBJ1-2, with a tentative D call TRBD1 (5 bases). There are 13 residues in the CDR3. Trimming took off 0 bases at V and 7 bases at J, with 9 bases between the two ends. The germline V gene encodes CDR1 SGHTA and CDR2 FQGNSA.

The gene calls are TRBV7-2 and TRBJ1-4; tentative D call: TRBD1 (5 bases). This CDR3 comprises 18 residues. Between the trimmed V and J ends, which lost 4 bases and 0 bases, there was a span of 18 bases. CDR1 and CDR2 from the germline V gene are SGHTA and FQGNSA. The CDR3 reads CASSSGGTGISTNEKLFF. CDR3 bases: TGTGCCAGCAGCTCCGGCGGGACGGGAATCTCAACTAATGAAAAACTGTTTTTT.

This clonotype was counted between two and nine times. This rearrangement joins TRBV5-1 to TRBJ2-5; D might be TRBD1 (8 bases). Matching the DNA end better, TRBJ2-1 makes the J call doubtful. The germline gives CDR1 SGHRS, CDR2 YFSETQ. CDR3 size: 13 residues. CDR3 loop: CASRNRGGNEQFF. CDR3 coding DNA: TGCGCCAGCAGGAACAGGGGGGGAAATGAGCAGTTCTTC.

The V call is TRBV12-3 or TRBV12-4, the J call TRBJ1-1; 10 nucleotides match TRBD1. The CDR3 is 17 residues long. V dropped 3 bases and J dropped 5; count of bases not matched to a gene: 12. The CDR3 sequence is CASSFGVDRGLGTEAFF. CDR3 bases: TGTGCCAGCAGTTTTGGCGTCGACAGGGGGCTGGGAACTGAAGCTTTCTTT.

The V call is TRBV12-3 or TRBV12-4, the J call TRBJ1-4; D unresolved. V was shortened by 8 bases and J by 8 bases, with 15 bases between the two germline ends. This CDR3 contains 13 residues. DNA of the CDR3: TGTGCCAGCCGCCGATCCGGTCGGGAAAAACTGTTTTTT. Its protein product is CASRRSGREKLFF.

This clonotype showed up just a few times. This chain joins TRBV29-1 and TRBJ2-4; D is possibly TRBD1 (5 bases). CDR1 is SQVTM, CDR2 ANQGSEA, per germline. Trimming removed 2 bases at V and 7 bases at J, with 9 bases between. This CDR3 has 12 amino acids. The CDR3 spells CSVEIPGNIQYF. The CDR3 bases are TGCAGCGTTGAAATCCCAGGGAACATTCAGTACTTC. The whole variable domain, filled in from reference TRBV29-1 and TRBJ2-4, reads SAVISQKPSRDICQRGTSLTIQCQVDSQVTMMFWYRQQPGQSLTLIATANQGSEATYESGFVIDKFPISRPNLTFSTLTVSNMSPEDSSIYLCSVEIPGNIQYFGAGTRLSVL.

This clonotype came up a few times. V gene TRBV7-2 combines with J gene TRBJ2-3; a possible D gene is TRBD2 (6 bases). Trimming removed 4 bases from V and 4 bases from J, with 18 bases in between. The CDR3 contains 16 residues. CDR1 SGHTA and CDR2 FQGNSA come from the germline V gene. The CDR3 region is CASSSTYGRGSDTQYF. CDR3 DNA: TGTGCCAGCAGCTCCACATACGGGAGAGGGTCAGATACGCAGTATTTT.

The sample holds a few counts of this clonotype. V gene TRBV6-2 or TRBV6-3 combines with J gene TRBJ2-7, with D possibly matching TRBD1 (6 bases). CDR3 length equals 14 residues. CDR1 and CDR2 from the germline V gene are MNHEY and SVGEGT. Trimming removed 7 bases from V and 1 base from J, with 14 bases in between. CDR3 amino acids: CASTYRDRSYEQYF. The CDR3, as DNA: TGTGCCAGCACCTACCGCGACAGGTCCTACGAGCAGTACTTC.